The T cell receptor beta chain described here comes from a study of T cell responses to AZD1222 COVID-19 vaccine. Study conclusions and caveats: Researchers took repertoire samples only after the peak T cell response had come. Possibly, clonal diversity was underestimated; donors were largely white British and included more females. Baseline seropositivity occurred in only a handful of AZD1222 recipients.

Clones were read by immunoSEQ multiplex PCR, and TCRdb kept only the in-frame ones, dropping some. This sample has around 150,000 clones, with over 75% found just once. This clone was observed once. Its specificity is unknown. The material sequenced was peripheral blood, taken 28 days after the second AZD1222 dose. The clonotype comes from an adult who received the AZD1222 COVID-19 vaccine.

CDR3 bases: TGTGCCAGCAGCTTAAGCGGACAGGGGCGCATGAACACTGAAGCTTTCTTT. This encodes CASSLSGQGRMNTEAFF. V and J are TRBV11-2 and TRBJ1-1; 9 positions match TRBD1. Germline V gives CDR1 SGHAT, CDR2 FQNNGV. This CDR3 is 17 amino acids long. Trimming cost V 2 bases and J 0 bases; bases outside gene matches: 7.